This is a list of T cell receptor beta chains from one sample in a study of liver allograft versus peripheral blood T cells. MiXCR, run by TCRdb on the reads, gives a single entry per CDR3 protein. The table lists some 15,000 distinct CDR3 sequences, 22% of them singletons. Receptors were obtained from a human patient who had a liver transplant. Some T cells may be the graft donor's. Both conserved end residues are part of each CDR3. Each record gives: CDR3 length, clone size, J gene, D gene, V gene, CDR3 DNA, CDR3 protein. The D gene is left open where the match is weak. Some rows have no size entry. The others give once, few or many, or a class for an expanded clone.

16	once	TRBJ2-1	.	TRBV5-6	TGTGCCAGCAGCTTCCACGGGAGAGATGGCTACAATGAGCAGTTCTTC	CASSFHGRDGYNEQFF
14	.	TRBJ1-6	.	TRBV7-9	TGTGCCAGCAGCTTAGAGGGATTTGGGTCACCCCTCCACTTT	CASSLEGFGSPLHF
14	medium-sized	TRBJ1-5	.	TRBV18	TGTGCCAGCTCACCCTACCATGGGAATCAGCCCCAGCATTTT	CASSPYHGNQPQHF
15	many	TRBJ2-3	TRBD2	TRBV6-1	TGTGCCAGCATGTTGGTGGCGGGAGCCACAGATACGCAGTATTTT	CASMLVAGATDTQYF
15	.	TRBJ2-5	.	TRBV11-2	TGTGCCAGCAGCTCCCTAAAGGGGTACCAAGAGACCCAGTACTTC	CASSSLKGYQETQYF
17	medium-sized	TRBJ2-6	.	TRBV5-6	TGTGCCAGCAGTCTCCCCCTTGTCACGGTTACGGCCAACGTCCTGACTTTC	CASSLPLVTVTANVLTF
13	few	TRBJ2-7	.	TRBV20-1	TGCAGTGCTAGAGATCCGGATAGGGGCGAGCAGTACTTC	CSARDPDRGEQYF
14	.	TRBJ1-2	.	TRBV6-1	TGTGCCAGCAGTGAAGCAGGGGCGCGGGATGGCTACACCTTC	CASSEAGARDGYTF
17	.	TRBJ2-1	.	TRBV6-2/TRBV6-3	TGTGCCAGTTCCCTCCCCCCTGGGGGGCTCTCCTACAATGAGCAGTTCTTC	CASSLPPGGLSYNEQFF
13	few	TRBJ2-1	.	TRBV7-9	TGTGCCAGCAGCTTAGCGGAGGGGGGCGAGCAGTTCTTC	CASSLAEGGEQFF
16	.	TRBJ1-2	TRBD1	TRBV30	TGTGCCTGGAGTATCCCGGGACAGGGGGCCCGTTATGGCTACACCTTC	CAWSIPGQGARYGYTF